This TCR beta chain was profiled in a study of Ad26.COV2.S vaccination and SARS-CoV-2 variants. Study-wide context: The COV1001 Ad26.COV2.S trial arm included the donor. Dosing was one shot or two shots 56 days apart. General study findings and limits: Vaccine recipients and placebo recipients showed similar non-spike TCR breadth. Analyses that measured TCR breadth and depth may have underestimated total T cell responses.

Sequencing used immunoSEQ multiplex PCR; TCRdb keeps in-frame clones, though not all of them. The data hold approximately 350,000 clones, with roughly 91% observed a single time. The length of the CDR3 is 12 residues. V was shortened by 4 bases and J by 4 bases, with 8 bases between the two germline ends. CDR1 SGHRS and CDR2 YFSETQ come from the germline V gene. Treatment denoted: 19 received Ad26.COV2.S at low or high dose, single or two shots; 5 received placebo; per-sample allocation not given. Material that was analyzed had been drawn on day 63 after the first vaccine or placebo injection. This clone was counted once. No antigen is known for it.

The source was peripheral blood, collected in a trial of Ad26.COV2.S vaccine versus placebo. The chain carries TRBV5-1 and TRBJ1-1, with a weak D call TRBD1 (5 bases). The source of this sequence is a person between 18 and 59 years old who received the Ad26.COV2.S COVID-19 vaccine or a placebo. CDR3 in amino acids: CASSKDSTEAFF. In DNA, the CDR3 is TGCGCCAGCAGCAAAGACAGCACTGAAGCTTTCTTT.